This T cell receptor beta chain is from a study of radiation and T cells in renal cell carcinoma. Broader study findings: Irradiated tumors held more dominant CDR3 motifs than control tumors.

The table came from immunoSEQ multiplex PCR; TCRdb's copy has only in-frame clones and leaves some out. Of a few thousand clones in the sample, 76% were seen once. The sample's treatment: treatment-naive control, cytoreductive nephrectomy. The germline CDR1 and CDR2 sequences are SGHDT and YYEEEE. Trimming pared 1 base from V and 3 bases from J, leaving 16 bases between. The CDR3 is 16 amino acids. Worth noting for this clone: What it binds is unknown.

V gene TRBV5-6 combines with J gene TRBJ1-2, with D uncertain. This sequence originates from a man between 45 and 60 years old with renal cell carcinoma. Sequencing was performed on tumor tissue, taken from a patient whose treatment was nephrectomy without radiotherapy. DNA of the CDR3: TGTGCCAGCAGCTTGATGGCACAAATAAGGGACTATGGCTACACCTTC. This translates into CASSLMAQIRDYGYTF.